The 26 T cell receptor beta chains presented below share a single source sample, sequenced in a study of T-cell memory formation after mild COVID-19. Each CDR3 protein is one row after TCRdb ran MiXCR on the 5' RACE reads. The profile covers hundreds of thousands of distinct CDR3 sequences, with 15% appearing a single time and around 2.2% taken by the ten largest. The source material was PBMCs or a T cell subset sorted from them (not recorded which). These receptor sequences come from an adult woman who had mild COVID-19 (a few samples of this study predate the infection). Cell type and time point are not known.

This rearrangement joins TRBV20-1 to TRBJ1-6; TRBD1 matches at 7 bases. Trimming cost V 1 base and J 5 bases; bases outside gene matches: 5. This CDR3 comprises 15 residues. Looked up from germline, CDR1 is DFQATT and CDR2 is SNEGSKA (reference sequence). CDR3 protein: CSARGGTDNNSPLHF. CDR3 coding DNA: TGCAGTGCTAGAGGGGGGACAGATAATAATTCACCCCTCCACTTT.

This clonotype has a handful of counts. This chain uses TRBV12-3 or TRBV12-4 with TRBJ2-1; tentatively, D is TRBD2 (7 bases). V gave up 6 bases and J gave up 7 bases, with 13 bases separating them. The CDR3 is 13 amino acids. CDR3: CASRGGGINEQFF. The CDR3 DNA reads TGTGCCAGCAGAGGCGGGGGCATTAATGAGCAGTTCTTC.

This clonotype was seen a few times. The chain combines TRBV24-1 with TRBJ2-5, with D unresolved. This CDR3 region has 14 residues. The V and J ends lost 3 bases and 9 bases respectively, with 16 bases between them. Germline lookup yields CDR1 KGHDR and CDR2 SFDVKD. CDR3 in amino acids: CATSDSTKHRAQYF. The CDR3 nucleotides read TGTGCCACCAGTGATAGCACAAAGCACCGGGCCCAGTACTTC.

V is TRBV10-3 and J is TRBJ1-1; D call uncertain. V was trimmed by 5 bases and J by 1 base, leaving 8 bases between them. CDR1 and CDR2 from the germline V gene are ENHRY and SYGVKD. The CDR3 contains 13 residues. The CDR3 bases are TGTGCCATCAGTAAGGACGAGAACACTGAAGCTTTCTTT. It translates to CAISKDENTEAFF.

This clonotype was seen repeatedly, ten times or more. The chain uses TRBV4-2 and TRBJ2-4, with a weak D call TRBD2 (5 bases). Germline CDR1 is LGHNA and CDR2 is YNFKEQ. CDR3 length equals 14 residues. Trimming left V 1 base short and J 1 base short, with 5 bases between. CDR3 bases: TGTGCCAGCAGCCAAGGGGAGGCCAAAAACATTCAGTACTTC. Translated, it gives CASSQGEAKNIQYF.

This sequence joins TRBV12-3 or TRBV12-4 and TRBJ2-2; 9 bases are shared with TRBD1. CDR3 length equals 15 residues. Losses at the gene ends were 5 bases for V and 5 bases for J; bases not matched to a gene: 6. The CDR3 protein is CASSTGGTRTGELFF. The CDR3 nucleotides read TGTGCCAGCAGTACAGGGGGCACAAGAACCGGGGAGCTGTTTTTT.

This clonotype was detected a few times. The CDR3 protein is CASSLVQRRSYEQYF. The CDR3 nucleotides are TGTGCCAGCAGCTTGGTACAGCGCCGATCCTACGAGCAGTACTTC. The V and J genes are TRBV5-6 and TRBJ2-7; D not certain. This CDR3 comprises 15 residues. V was trimmed by 0 bases and J by 1 base, leaving 11 bases between them. CDR1 and CDR2 from the germline V gene are SGHDT and YYEEEE.

The rearrangement links TRBV20-1 to TRBJ2-5; D uncertain. Between the trimmed V and J ends, which lost 1 base and 5 bases, there was a span of 17 bases. This CDR3 is 15 amino acids long. CDR1 is DFQATT, CDR2 SNEGSKA, per germline (reference sequence). CDR3 nucleotide sequence: TGCAGTGCTAGAGCGCGTCAAGGGAACTTTGAGACCCAGTACTTC. Its translation: CSARARQGNFETQYF.

The chain links TRBV18 to TRBJ2-5, with a weak D call TRBD1 (6 bases). The CDR3 totals 15 residues. The germline CDR1 and CDR2 sequences are KGHSH and LQKENI. Trimming removed 5 bases from V and 1 base from J, with 14 bases in between. The DNA for the CDR3 is TGTGCCAGCTCAGACCGACAGGCTAGCCAAGAGACCCAGTACTTC. It yields the protein CASSDRQASQETQYF.

The chain uses TRBV4-3 and TRBJ2-1; 9 nucleotides line up with TRBD2. The CDR3 sequence is 16 residues long. Looked up from germline, CDR1 is LGHNA and CDR2 is YSLEER. V lost 1 base and J lost 5; bases outside the gene matches: 6. This chain's CDR3 is CASSQGIASGNNEQFF. CDR3 in DNA: TGCGCCAGCAGCCAAGGTATCGCTAGCGGGAACAATGAGCAGTTCTTC.

This clonotype was found a few times. CDR3 residues: CATSAGTFPYEQYF. The CDR3 nucleotides are TGTGCCACCAGTGCGGGGACATTTCCCTACGAGCAGTACTTC. The V gene is TRBV24-1, the J gene TRBJ2-7, with D possibly being TRBD1 (6 bases). The CDR3 covers 14 residues. V lost 5 bases to trimming and J lost 2 bases, with 12 bases between them. CDR1 is KGHDR, CDR2 SFDVKD, per germline.

This clonotype has more than one count but fewer than ten. The genes are TRBV5-5 and TRBJ2-2; TRBD1 matches at 8 bases. Losses at the gene ends were 0 bases for V and 1 base for J; bases not matched to a gene: 5. Germline V gene sequence: CDR1 SGHKS, CDR2 YYEKEE (reference sequence). The CDR3 sequence is 17 residues long. CDR3 loop: CASSLALDRVNTGELFF. CDR3 DNA sequence: TGTGCCAGCAGCTTGGCCTTGGACAGGGTGAACACCGGGGAGCTGTTTTTT.

The rearrangement joins TRBV2 to TRBJ2-7, with 8 bases matching TRBD1. Germline lookup yields CDR1 SNHLY and CDR2 FYNNEI. The junction had 5 bases not matched to a gene; V was cut back by 6 bases and J by 1 base. The CDR3 has 14 residues. The CDR3 reads CASSRDRTSYEQYF. CDR3 DNA: TGTGCCAGCAGCCGGGACAGGACGTCCTACGAGCAGTACTTC.

Many counts were recorded for this clonotype. The rearrangement uses TRBV20-1 and TRBJ2-1, with TRBD1 identical over 8 bases. Germline CDR1 reads DFQATT; CDR2 reads SNEGSKA (reference sequence). Trimming cost V 1 base and J 10 bases; bases outside gene matches: 9. The CDR3 length is 14 residues. This chain's CDR3 is CSARGWQGAREQFF. CDR3 nucleotides: TGCAGTGCTAGAGGGTGGCAGGGGGCACGGGAGCAGTTCTTC.

The chain couples TRBV6-5 to TRBJ1-1; D call uncertain. V was clipped by 2 bases and J by 4 bases, with 17 bases between them. This CDR3 spans 16 amino acids. In germline, CDR1 is MNHEY, CDR2 SVGAGI. CDR3 region: CASSYRTTTMVTEAFF. CDR3 in DNA: TGTGCCAGCAGTTACAGAACGACAACTATGGTCACTGAAGCTTTCTTT.

This clonotype was recorded at least ten times. CDR3 in DNA: TGTGCCAGCTCAGCGACATTGGGGGATGAGCAGTTCTTC. Amino acid sequence: CASSATLGDEQFF. V gene TRBV18 combines with J gene TRBJ2-1; the D gene could be TRBD1 or TRBD2 (5 bases each). Trimming pared 5 bases from V and 8 bases from J, leaving 13 bases between. The CDR3 contains 13 residues. Germline CDR1 and CDR2: KGHSH and LQKENI.

The chain couples TRBV12-3 or TRBV12-4 to TRBJ2-7; no reliable D call. The CDR3 sequence is 13 residues long. V was shortened by 8 bases and J by 0 bases, with 11 bases between the two germline ends. The DNA for the CDR3 is TGTGCCAGCGGTCTGAGACTCTCCTACGAGCAGTACTTC. This sequence encodes CASGLRLSYEQYF.

This clonotype was observed a handful of times. At one of its ends the junction is not consistent with the germline gene, which may arise from a read error. The rearrangement links TRBV7-7 to TRBJ2-2; a possible D gene is TRBD2 (6 bases). This CDR3 contains 13 residues. In germline, CDR1 is SSHAT, CDR2 FNYEAQ (reference sequence). CDR3 DNA: TGTGCTAGCAGCTTAGGGAGGTCCGGGGAGCTGTTTTTT. Translated: CASSLGRSGELFF.

There are a few counts of this clonotype. The chain has TRBV5-1 and TRBJ2-2; D not resolved. In germline, CDR1 is SGHRS, CDR2 YFSETQ. There are 13 residues in the CDR3. V shed 5 bases and J shed 0 bases, with 5 bases lying between them. CDR3 in DNA: TGCGCCAGCAGTGGTGCGAACACCGGGGAGCTGTTTTTT. It specifies CASSGANTGELFF.

The chain joins TRBV24-1 to TRBJ2-3; 8 bases fit TRBD1. Germline V gene lookup returns CDR1 KGHDR and CDR2 SFDVKD. With 0 bases clipped from V and 4 bases from J, the junction kept 11 bases outside the gene matches. The CDR3 contains 18 residues. The DNA for the CDR3 is TGTGCCACCAGTGATTTGGGGCTGACAGGGGTTGAGGCAGATACGCAGTATTTT. Its protein is CATSDLGLTGVEADTQYF.

In its sample, this clonotype was seen a few times. The rearrangement uses TRBV21-1 and TRBJ2-5; the D call TRBD1 from the table was never checked on the DNA. TRBV21-1 is recorded as a pseudogene. This CDR3 contains 15 residues. In nucleotides, the CDR3 is TGTGCCAGGGGGACAGGGGGCGACCGACAAGAGACCCAGTACTTC. Protein sequence: CARGTGGDRQETQYF.

This sequence joins TRBV9 and TRBJ2-7; 7 bases match TRBD2. The CDR3 has 15 residues. Germline CDR1 is SGDLS and CDR2 is YYNGEE. After removal of 3 bases from V and 2 bases from J, the junction contained 8 bases not matched to a gene. The chain's CDR3 is CASSASGTTTYEQYF. The CDR3 coding sequence is TGTGCCAGCAGCGCTTCCGGGACTACGACCTACGAGCAGTACTTC. Full variable domain (outside the CDR3, taken from reference TRBV9 and TRBJ2-7): DSGVTQTPKHLITATGQRVTLRCSPRSGDLSVYWYQQSLDQGLQFLIQYYNGEERAKGNILERFSAQQFPDLHSELNLSSLELGDSALYFCASSASGTTTYEQYFGPGTRLTVT.

This clonotype was picked up many times. The chain uses TRBV4-1 and TRBJ2-3; D may correspond to TRBD1 or TRBD2 (6 bases each). The V and J ends lost 5 bases and 6 bases respectively, with 30 bases between them. Germline loops: CDR1 MGHRA, CDR2 YSYEKL. The CDR3 is 19 residues long. The CDR3 loop is CASSTPSSGARWEDDTQYF. The CDR3 nucleotides are TGCGCCAGCAGCACCCCGTCCTCGGGGGCGAGGTGGGAGGACGATACGCAGTATTTT.

The rearrangement uses TRBV6-5 and TRBJ1-5; 7 nucleotides match TRBD1. V was pared by 2 bases and J by 3 bases, with 1 base of the junction left unmatched. CDR1 is MNHEY, CDR2 SVGAGI, per germline. The CDR3 sequence is 14 residues long. As DNA, the CDR3 is TGTGCCAGCAGTTACGGGACAGCCAATCAGCCCCAGCATTTT. As protein: CASSYGTANQPQHF.

This clonotype was observed at least ten times. V usage is TRBV18 and J usage is TRBJ2-1; 11 bases align to TRBD2. V was clipped by 2 bases and J by 7 bases; unmatched bases: 4. This CDR3 contains 15 residues. In germline, CDR1 is KGHSH, CDR2 LQKENI. Here the CDR3 reads CASSPTSGGRNEQFF. For the CDR3, the DNA is TGTGCCAGCTCACCAACTAGCGGGGGTCGGAATGAGCAGTTCTTC. The full variable domain, rest sourced from reference TRBV18 and TRBJ2-1, is NAGVMQNPRHLVRRRGQEARLRCSPMKGHSHVYWYRQLPEEGLKFMVYLQKENIIDESGMPKERFSAEFPKEGPSILRIQQVVRGDSAAYFCASSPTSGGRNEQFFGPGTRLTVL.

This clonotype occurred many times. The V gene is TRBV6-2 or TRBV6-3, the J gene TRBJ2-7, with D perhaps TRBD1 (6 bases). V gave up 5 bases and J gave up 0 bases, with 11 bases separating them. Per the germline V gene, CDR1 is MNHEY and CDR2 is SVGEGT. The CDR3 consists of 14 residues. The CDR3 region has the DNA TGTGCCAGCAGTACGAGGGGGAGCTCCTACGAGCAGTACTTC. Encoded protein: CASSTRGSSYEQYF.